A single sample is the source of the 8 T cell receptor beta chains below, sequenced in a study of T cell responses to AZD1222 COVID-19 vaccine. The repertoire was sequenced with immunoSEQ multiplex PCR; TCRdb's copy has only in-frame clones and lacks some. Among 100,000 to 150,000 clones listed, about nine tenths were seen once. This specimen was peripheral blood, taken on day 0 of AZD1222 vaccination. All receptors derive from an adult in good health.

The rearrangement joins TRBV12-3 or TRBV12-4 to TRBJ2-7, with D tentatively TRBD1 (5 bases). This CDR3 has 12 residues. The germline V and J ends were trimmed by 8 bases and 0 bases, with 8 bases remaining between them. The CDR3 protein is CASGGASYEQYF. The DNA for the CDR3 is TGTGCCAGCGGTGGGGCCTCCTACGAGCAGTACTTC.

The J gene is TRBJ1-1, the V gene TRBV28, with D maybe TRBD1 (5 bases). V lost 11 bases and J 7 bases, leaving 20 bases between the germline ends. This CDR3 is 13 amino acids long. Germline V gene data show CDR1 as MDHEN and CDR2 as SYDVKM. The CDR3 protein is CAGAVGVRGEAFF. The CDR3 nucleotides read TGTGCCGGCGCAGTTGGGGTGAGGGGTGAAGCTTTCTTT. The full variable domain, rest sourced from reference TRBV28 and TRBJ1-1, is DVKVTQSSRYLVKRTGEKVFLECVQDMDHENMFWYRQDPGLGLRLIYFSYDVKMKEKGDIPEGYSVSREKKERFSLILESASTNQTSMYLCAGAVGVRGEAFFGQGTRLTVV.

J is TRBJ1-1 and V is TRBV11-2; D perhaps matches TRBD1 (5 bases). V was clipped by 1 base and J by 6 bases, with 21 bases between them. Germline assignment: CDR1 SGHAT and CDR2 FQNNGV. CDR3 length: 17 residues. The DNA for the CDR3 is TGTGCCAGCAGCTTAGCGGTCAGCGCGCTCTTGGGGGCTGAAGCTTTCTTT. It codes for CASSLAVSALLGAEAFF.

This sequence joins TRBV6-5 and TRBJ1-5, with D maybe TRBD1 (5 bases). Trimming shortened V by 6 bases and J by 3 bases, and 15 bases separated the two germline ends. CDR1 is MNHEY and CDR2 is SVGAGI in the germline V gene. The CDR3 runs 15 residues. The CDR3 is CASRGIDSINQPQHF. The DNA for the CDR3 is TGTGCCAGCAGGGGGATCGACAGTATCAATCAGCCCCAGCATTTT.

The chain joins TRBV7-9 to TRBJ1-1, with D unresolved. CDR1 is SEHNR and CDR2 is FQNEAQ in the germline V gene (reference sequence). This CDR3 has 11 residues. V lost 10 bases and J 3 bases, leaving 9 bases between the germline ends. Here the CDR3 DNA reads TGTGCCATCCAAACGGACACTGAAGCTTTCTTT. Translation gives CAIQTDTEAFF.

The gene calls are TRBV18 and TRBJ1-1; possible D gene TRBD1, 5 bases. Germline values: CDR1 KGHSH, CDR2 LQKENI. V was pared by 1 base and J by 6 bases, with 18 bases between. The CDR3 consists of 16 residues. CDR3 sequence: CASSPLTGHSNSEAFF. The CDR3 DNA is TGTGCCAGCTCACCACTCACAGGTCACTCCAACTCTGAAGCTTTCTTT.

Here the CDR3 reads CASSFGEGTGELFF. In DNA form, the CDR3 reads TGCGCCAGCAGCTTTGGGGAGGGGACCGGGGAGCTGTTTTTT. This chain links TRBV5-1 with TRBJ2-2; 7 bases line up with TRBD2. The germline gives CDR1 SGHRS, CDR2 YFSETQ. The trim removed 2 bases at V and 5 bases at J, leaving 3 bases unmatched. The CDR3 length is 14 residues.

The chain recombines TRBV9 with TRBJ2-7; D is perhaps TRBD1 (6 bases). V was trimmed by 2 bases and J by 3 bases, leaving 15 bases between them. In germline, CDR1 is SGDLS, CDR2 YYNGEE. This CDR3 is built from 15 residues. Here the CDR3 reads CASSVYRELGYEQYF. CDR3 nucleotide sequence: TGTGCCAGCAGCGTCTACAGGGAACTAGGCTACGAGCAGTACTTC.